This TCR beta chain was observed in a study of Graves' ophthalmopathy and Graves' hyperthyroidism. Study-wide background: Over 18 months of follow-up, stable hyperthyroidism required that no ophthalmopathy appear. Points from the study as a whole: Progression of ophthalmopathy was predicted by the model with 60% to 71% sensitivity and just over 72% specificity.

Other autoimmune disease, uncontrolled infection, pregnancy and lactation led to exclusion. In germline, CDR1 is SGHVS, CDR2 FNYEAQ. V lost 0 bases and J lost 4, with 6 bases in between. The CDR3 extends over 14 amino acids. This clonotype appeared a single time. Antigen: not known. Researchers took RNA transcripts and amplified TCR beta CDR3 regions from them. HTBI-primed first-round RT-PCR preceded second-round multiplex PCR. TCRdb used MiXCR to reprocess the multiplex PCR reads, holding one entry per CDR3 protein. The data contain 900,000 to 1,200,000 distinct CDR3 sequences, 35% to 40% of them singletons.

The material sequenced was peripheral blood or thyroid tissue (not recorded which). The chain recombines TRBV7-6 with TRBJ2-2, with D hard to call. This clonotype was obtained from an adult man with Graves' hyperthyroidism. The CDR3 DNA reads as TGTGCCAGCAGCTTAGCCAGCAGCACCGGGGAGCTGTTTTTT. Translating it yields CASSLASSTGELFF. The full variable domain, with the rest looked up from reference TRBV7-6 and TRBJ2-2, is GAGVSQSPRYKVTKRGQDVALRCDPISGHVSLYWYRQALGQGPEFLTYFNYEAQQDKSGLPNDRFSAERPEGSISTLTIQRTEQRDSAMYRCASSLASSTGELFFGEGSRLTVL.